This T cell receptor (beta chain) is drawn from a study of cytomegalovirus exposure and HLA in healthy donors. PCR primers comprised 60 Vbeta and 13 Jbeta primers. Generated by immunoSEQ multiplex PCR, the TCRdb table keeps only in-frame clones and is missing some. The data contain 150,000 or so clones, over 60% of them singletons. Germline V gene sequence: CDR1 MDHEN, CDR2 SYDVKM. CDR3 length: 17 residues. With V trimmed by 5 bases and J by 3 bases, 13 bases remained unmatched. This sequence originates from a middle-aged man in good health and CMV-seropositive. The sequenced material came from PBMCs. This chain connects TRBV28 to TRBJ2-1; 7 nucleotides match TRBD2. CDR3 nucleotides: TGTGCCAGCAGTCCTAGCGGTGGAGGCTGGGGCTACAATGAGCAGTTCTTC. Its protein product is CASSPSGGGWGYNEQFF.